The clone carrying this TCR beta chain was counted a few times. Here immunoSEQ multiplex PCR was the method, and the copy in TCRdb shows in-frame clones only, minus some. The sample lists 95,000 to 100,000 clones, approximately 83% seen once, with more than 1.1% in the top ten. The data stem from a study of OX40 agonist ivuxolimab in advanced cancers. The CDR3 sequence is 14 residues long. Germline V gene lookup returns CDR1 SGHTA and CDR2 FQGNSA. V lost 5 bases, J lost 7 bases, and 12 bases lay in between. The specimen was CD4+ or CD8+ T cells sorted from blood, collected in a trial of the OX40 agonist ivuxolimab. The J gene is TRBJ1-6, the V gene TRBV7-2; D perhaps matches TRBD1 (5 bases). The sequence was obtained from an adult with an advanced solid tumor such as melanoma, head and neck, liver or kidney cancer. CDR3 sequence reads: CASSPGRTNSPLHF. The CDR3 DNA is TGTGCCAGCAGCCCGGGACGGACAAATTCACCCCTCCACTTT.